This T cell receptor (beta chain) was found in a study of regulatory T cells in long-lasting Graves disease. Library construction for TCR beta used iRepertoire HTBI primers and Arm-PCR of CDR3 regions. TCRdb re-called the multiplex PCR reads with MiXCR, one entry per CDR3 protein. The sample lists about 530,000 distinct CDR3 sequences, about 16% occurring once. This clonotype has only a few counts. Its target is unknown. The CDR3 carries no conserved terminal phenylalanine or tryptophan, so it likely arises from a read error. Noted time point: newly diagnosed GD, antithyroid drugs for less than 3 months. Researchers made the TCR library from RNA that was extracted from PBMCs. The study, taken as a whole, reports: With a small sample size, accuracy may have been reduced. More public clonotypes were shared by persistent patients (around 3,000) than by new patients (about 1,000). The study found TRBV28, TRBJ1-2 and TRBJ2-5 favored in persistent disease.

CDR3 length: 15 residues. CDR1 SSHAT and CDR2 FNYEAQ come from the germline V gene (reference sequence). The same data also contributed to another study, on T cells in Graves' hyperthyroidism and ophthalmopathy. That study adds: Patients aged 18 to 65 had newly diagnosed hyperthyroidism that had lasted under 2 months.

The chain uses TRBV7-7 and TRBJ2-1; 10 bases line up with TRBD2. The clonotype originates from a woman aged 40-60 years with Graves disease. The source was peripheral blood mononuclear cells (PBMCs), collected at new diagnosis, from a patient treated with antithyroid drugs. The DNA for the CDR3 is TGTGCTAGCAGTCCTAGCGGGAGCTCCTACAATGAGCAGTTCCTC. Residues: CASSPSGSSYNEQFL.